The following is a T cell receptor (beta chain) sequence with its context. The data derive from a study of CD8 T cells in Susac syndrome. Random hexamers primed reverse transcription of about 0.45 to 1 ug RNA. TCRdb passed the immunoSEQ multiplex PCR reads through MiXCR, listing each CDR3 protein once. The sample lists some 150,000 distinct CDR3 sequences; 95% were seen once. The sequenced sample consisted of CD4+ T cells from PBMCs. The clonotype originates from a human donor with Susac syndrome.

The CDR3 spells CSAKMSQGAAEKLFF. CDR3 coding DNA: TGCAGTGCTAAAATGTCGCAGGGGGCGGCTGAAAAACTGTTTTTT. The genes are TRBV20-1 and TRBJ1-4; 8 bases map to TRBD1. The V gene end was trimmed by 4 bases and the J gene end by 7 bases; junction bases not matched to a gene: 11. Germline V gene data show CDR1 as DFQATT and CDR2 as SNEGSKA (reference sequence). The CDR3 covers 15 residues.